These 22 T cell receptor beta chains were sequenced from one sample in a study of human T cells and chemical hapten exposure. Time point here: patch test 3, about 24 weeks after DPC sensitization. Treatment described: therapeutic diphenylcyclopropenone sensitization with weekly scalp DPC. TCRdb analysed the RACE reads with MiXCR anew, one entry per CDR3 protein. The table shows roughly 200,000 distinct CDR3 sequences, with 24% occurring only once. The sample was whole blood, taken in connection with sensitization to the hapten diphenylcyclopropenone (DPC). The receptors were sampled from a woman aged 40 to 50 with alopecia areata. Some clones in this sample may be carry-over from other donors' samples.

The genes are TRBV5-1 and TRBJ1-4, with TRBD1 as a possible D gene (6 bases). Per the germline V gene, CDR1 is SGHRS and CDR2 is YFSETQ. Trimming stripped 0 bases from V and 8 bases from J, with 26 bases between. CDR3 length: 19 amino acids. The CDR3 protein is CASSLGGRRYRAGEEKLFF. The CDR3 coding sequence is TGCGCCAGCAGCTTGGGGGGCCGCCGGTACAGGGCCGGGGAAGAAAAACTGTTTTTT.

In this sample, this clonotype turned up a few times. The chain uses TRBV24-1 and TRBJ1-2; D is possibly TRBD1 (5 bases). CDR1 is KGHDR, CDR2 SFDVKD, per germline. The CDR3 covers 12 residues. The V gene lost 9 bases and the J gene lost 1 base, with 8 bases spanning the gap. The CDR3: CATRGINYGYTF. The CDR3 nucleotides read TGTGCCACCCGGGGGATTAACTATGGCTACACCTTC.

The chain links TRBV19 to TRBJ1-5; 8 bases line up with TRBD1. Trimming at V came to 10 bases and at J to 2 bases, leaving 7 bases not matched to a gene. Looked up from germline, CDR1 is LNHDA and CDR2 is SQIVND (reference sequence). The CDR3 runs 14 residues. The CDR3 region is CATATGGGNQPQHF. The CDR3 DNA sequence: TGTGCCACCGCAACAGGGGGTGGCAATCAGCCCCAGCATTTT.

J is TRBJ1-5 and V is TRBV7-8; possible D gene TRBD1, 5 bases. This CDR3 region has 17 residues. V lost 5 bases, J lost 4 bases, and 21 bases lay in between. Germline CDR1 reads SGHVS; CDR2 reads FQNEAQ. The CDR3 region has the DNA TGTGCCAGCAGCCCAAGTTCCGGGACTATGGGAAATCAGCCCCAGCATTTT. This translates into CASSPSSGTMGNQPQHF. The whole variable domain, remainder taken from reference TRBV7-8 and TRBJ1-5, is GAGVSQSPRYKVAKRGQDVALRCDPISGHVSLFWYQQALGQGPEFLTYFQNEAQLDKSGLPSDRFFAERPEGSVSTLKIQRTQQEDSAVYLCASSPSSGTMGNQPQHFGDGTRLSIL.

A few counts support this clonotype. V and J are TRBV6-2 or TRBV6-3 and TRBJ2-1; TRBD1 agrees at 10 bases. Germline V lookup: CDR1 MNHEY, CDR2 SVGEGT. CDR3 size: 14 residues. J gave up 7 bases and V 6 bases, and 6 bases lay outside the gene matches. The CDR3 nucleotides are TGTGCCAGCAGACTCAGACAGGGGGCAAATGAGCAGTTCTTC. Translated: CASRLRQGANEQFF.

This chain joins TRBV12-3 or TRBV12-4 and TRBJ2-3, with no clear D. This CDR3 comprises 12 residues. Trimming left V 5 bases short and J 7 bases short, with 10 bases between. CDR3 DNA: TGTGCCAGCAGTGCGACCGGGTATACGCAGTATTTT. It specifies CASSATGYTQYF.

The chain combines TRBV5-5 with TRBJ1-4, with 8 bases lining up with TRBD1. CDR1 and CDR2 from the germline V gene are SGHKS and YYEKEE (reference sequence). V was clipped by 0 bases and J by 5 bases; unmatched bases: 6. The CDR3 has 16 amino acids. The CDR3 DNA follows: TGTGCCAGCAGCTTGGTCGCAGGGGGCACGAATGAAAAACTGTTTTTT. It translates to CASSLVAGGTNEKLFF.

This clonotype showed up just a few times. The chain recombines TRBV4-3 with TRBJ2-7; 10 bases fit TRBD1. CDR1 LGHNA and CDR2 YSLEER come from the germline V gene. Trimming removed 1 base from V and 5 bases from J; junction bases left unmatched: 5. There are 15 residues in the CDR3. CDR3 DNA sequence: TGCGCCAGCAGCCAAGGTAGACAGGGGGCCCACGAGCAGTACTTC. Residues: CASSQGRQGAHEQYF.

This clonotype has at least ten counts. The chain joins TRBV29-1 to TRBJ2-2, with D unclear. In germline, CDR1 is SQVTM, CDR2 ANQGSEA. V lost 7 bases and J 3 bases, leaving 12 bases between the germline ends. This CDR3 is 13 amino acids long. The CDR3 sequence is CSATNRYTGELFF. The DNA for the CDR3 is TGCAGCGCCACCAACAGATACACCGGGGAGCTGTTTTTT.

This clonotype has more than one count but fewer than ten. The chain carries TRBV5-1 and TRBJ2-6, with 7 bases lining up with TRBD1. Germline lookup yields CDR1 SGHRS and CDR2 YFSETQ. This CDR3 has 17 residues. V shed 0 bases and J 4 bases; nucleotides not matched to a gene: 7. The CDR3, as DNA: TGCGCCAGCAGCTTGGGGGCCACAGGGGCAGGGGCCAACGTCCTGACTTTC. Amino acids: CASSLGATGAGANVLTF.

This clonotype has a handful of counts. The V call is TRBV28, the J call TRBJ2-2; TRBD1 agrees at 7 bases. The germline CDR1 and CDR2 sequences are MDHEN and SYDVKM. The ends lost 3 bases at V and 7 bases at J; junction bases unmatched: 11. CDR3 length equals 16 residues. CDR3 residues: CASSFLKDRRGGELFF. Written as DNA, the CDR3 is TGTGCCAGCAGTTTCTTGAAGGACAGGCGAGGCGGGGAGCTGTTTTTT.

The rearrangement links TRBV9 to TRBJ2-2; 12 positions match TRBD2. There are 16 residues in the CDR3. J gave up 5 bases and V 2 bases, and 4 bases lay outside the gene matches. Germline V gene sequence: CDR1 SGDLS, CDR2 YYNGEE. The CDR3, as DNA: TGTGCCAGCAGCGTCGGGACTAGCGGGTCAACCGGGGAGCTGTTTTTT. Protein: CASSVGTSGSTGELFF.

This rearrangement joins TRBV12-3 or TRBV12-4 to TRBJ2-1; D gene unclear. Trimming shortened V by 6 bases and J by 8 bases, and 14 bases separated the two germline ends. This CDR3 contains 13 residues. In nucleotides, the CDR3 is TGTGCCAGCAGCCCTCGGGCAGCTGATGAGCAGTTCTTC. Protein product: CASSPRAADEQFF.

The sample holds a few counts of this clonotype. The chain links TRBV9 to TRBJ2-5; 7 bases agree with TRBD1. V dropped 0 bases and J dropped 5; count of bases not matched to a gene: 4. The V gene's germline CDR1 is SGDLS and CDR2 YYNGEE. The length of the CDR3 is 14 residues. The CDR3: CASSVATGSETQYF. Written as DNA, the CDR3 is TGTGCCAGCAGCGTAGCGACAGGGTCGGAGACCCAGTACTTC.

This chain uses TRBV10-3 with TRBJ1-5; D gene unclear. Germline loops: CDR1 ENHRY, CDR2 SYGVKD. This CDR3 has 15 residues. V gave up 2 bases and J gave up 5 bases, with 13 bases separating them. The CDR3: CAISEVGQADQPQHF. CDR3 nucleotides: TGTGCCATCAGTGAGGTAGGGCAGGCGGATCAGCCCCAGCATTTT.

V gene TRBV6-1 combines with J gene TRBJ1-5; a possible D gene is TRBD1 (5 bases). CDR3 length: 14 amino acids. Germline values: CDR1 MNHNS, CDR2 SASEGT. The ends were cut back, 8 bases at V and 2 bases at J, with 13 bases in the middle. The CDR3 bases are TGTGCCAGCGGAGAACAGGCACGCAATCAGCCCCAGCATTTT. It codes for CASGEQARNQPQHF.

In its sample, this clonotype was seen many times. The rearrangement links TRBV9 to TRBJ1-1; the D is unclear. This CDR3 comprises 13 residues. Trimming removed 0 bases from V and 1 base from J, with 4 bases in between. From germline, CDR1 is SGDLS and CDR2 YYNGEE. CDR3 residues: CASSVGPNTEAFF. The CDR3 bases are TGTGCCAGCAGCGTAGGACCGAACACTGAAGCTTTCTTT.

This clonotype was seen more than once but under ten times. CDR3 bases: TGCAGCGCCCAAGCGGGAGGGCAATTCCATGAGCAGTTCTTC. Encoded protein: CSAQAGGQFHEQFF. The chain is built from TRBV29-1 and TRBJ2-1; 10 bases agree with TRBD2. The CDR3 contains 14 residues. CDR1 is SQVTM and CDR2 is ANQGSEA in the germline V gene. The junction had 11 bases not matched to a gene; V was cut back by 7 bases and J by 8 bases.

This clonotype came up a few times. The CDR3 loop is CSVDGREETQYF. The CDR3 nucleotides are TGCAGCGTAGACGGGAGAGAAGAGACCCAGTACTTC. The rearrangement uses TRBV29-1 and TRBJ2-5, with D possibly matching TRBD2 (6 bases). V shed 6 bases and J shed 3 bases, with 11 bases lying between them. Per germline, CDR1 SQVTM and CDR2 ANQGSEA. The CDR3 contains 12 residues.

The chain uses TRBV7-2 and TRBJ2-1; 11 bases agree with TRBD2. Germline CDR1 reads SGHTA; CDR2 reads FQGNSA. Unmatched junction bases numbered 0, after V lost 5 bases and J lost 6 bases. The CDR3 contains 13 residues. The CDR3 DNA reads as TGTGCCAGCAGCGGACTAGCGGGCAATGAGCAGTTCTTC. The encoded protein is CASSGLAGNEQFF.

The chain has TRBV3-1 and TRBJ1-2; D not certain. This CDR3 is 15 amino acids long. The germline V gene encodes CDR1 LGHDT and CDR2 YNNKEL (reference sequence). V was cut by 1 base and J by 5 bases, with 14 bases left in between. The CDR3 loop reads CASSQGRWTSYGYTF. CDR3 DNA: TGTGCCAGCAGCCAAGGCCGGTGGACGAGTTATGGCTACACCTTC.

The chain couples TRBV7-2 to TRBJ2-5; no clear D gene. This CDR3 contains 15 residues. Per the germline V gene, CDR1 is SGHTA and CDR2 is FQGNSA. V lost 1 base and J 1 base, leaving 10 bases between the germline ends. The CDR3 sequence is CASSLGAAPQETQYF. The CDR3, as DNA: TGTGCCAGCAGCTTAGGCGCCGCCCCCCAAGAGACCCAGTACTTC.